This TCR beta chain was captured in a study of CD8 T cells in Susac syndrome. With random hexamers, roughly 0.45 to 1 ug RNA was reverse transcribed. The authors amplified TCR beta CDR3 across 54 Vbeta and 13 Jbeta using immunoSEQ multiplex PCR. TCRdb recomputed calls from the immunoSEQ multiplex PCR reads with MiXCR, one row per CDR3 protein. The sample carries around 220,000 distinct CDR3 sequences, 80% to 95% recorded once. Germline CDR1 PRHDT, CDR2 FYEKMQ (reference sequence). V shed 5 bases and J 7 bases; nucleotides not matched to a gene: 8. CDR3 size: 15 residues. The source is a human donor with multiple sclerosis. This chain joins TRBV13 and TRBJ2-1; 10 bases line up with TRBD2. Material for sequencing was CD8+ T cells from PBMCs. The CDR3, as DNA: TGTGCCAGCAGCGTCAGCGGGGGGGCGTGGAATGAGCAGTTCTTC. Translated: CASSVSGGAWNEQFF.